These 31 T cell receptor beta chains came from one sample sequenced in a study of blood T cell repertoires in COVID-19. Measured with immunoSEQ multiplex PCR; TCRdb has only the in-frame clones, and not every one. Of over 300,000 clones in the sample, 90% are singletons; the top ten hold 6.5%. The specimen was peripheral blood. Source of these receptors: a man aged 18 to 30 with active or convalescent COVID-19.

The rearrangement uses TRBV27 and TRBJ2-1; 9 nucleotides align to TRBD2. With V trimmed by 0 bases and J by 8 bases, 5 bases remained unmatched. This CDR3 is built from 15 residues. The V gene's germline CDR1 is MNHEY and CDR2 SMNVEV (reference sequence). CDR3 coding DNA: TGTGCCAGCAGTTTATCGAGCGGGAGGTCCGATGAGCAGTTCTTC. Residues: CASSLSSGRSDEQFF.

The V and J genes are TRBV7-3 and TRBJ2-2; D is ambiguous. Looked up from germline, CDR1 is SGHTA and CDR2 is FQGTGA. This CDR3 spans 13 amino acids. Deletions cut 3 bases from V and 6 bases from J, with 8 bases between. In nucleotides, the CDR3 is TGTGCCAGCAGCTTCGTCCGCGCCGGGGAGCTGTTTTTT. Its protein is CASSFVRAGELFF.

The chain employs TRBV2 and TRBJ2-1; D unresolved. Trimming shortened V by 6 bases and J by 6 bases, and 6 bases separated the two germline ends. The germline gives CDR1 SNHLY, CDR2 FYNNEI. This CDR3 has 11 residues. CDR3 amino acids: CASSPFNEQFF. The CDR3 nucleotides are TGTGCCAGCAGCCCGTTCAATGAGCAGTTCTTC.

The J gene is TRBJ1-5, the V gene TRBV6-6; the D gene is possibly TRBD1 (5 bases). Looked up from germline, CDR1 is MNHNY and CDR2 is SVGAGI (reference sequence). Trimming removed 2 bases at V and 0 bases at J, with 8 bases between. The CDR3 length is 15 residues. CDR3 sequence reads: CASSYGAASNQPQHF. CDR3 bases: TGTGCCAGCAGTTACGGGGCAGCTAGCAATCAGCCCCAGCATTTT.

The chain combines TRBV30 with TRBJ2-1; 7 nucleotides align to TRBD2. This CDR3 is built from 13 residues. With V trimmed by 2 bases and J by 6 bases, 4 bases remained unmatched. The germline V gene has CDR1 GTSNPN and CDR2 SVGIG (reference sequence). The chain's CDR3 is CAWSNTGGNEQFF. CDR3 bases: TGTGCCTGGAGTAACACGGGGGGCAATGAGCAGTTCTTC.

This clone is a singleton in its sample. The chain joins TRBV28 to TRBJ1-1; D is undetermined. V was shortened by 6 bases and J by 5 bases, with 19 bases between the two germline ends. This CDR3 region has 15 residues. Germline CDR1 reads MDHEN; CDR2 reads SYDVKM. The CDR3 region is CASSLVQGLRTEAFF. The CDR3 region has the DNA TGTGCCAGCAGCCTAGTTCAAGGTCTGAGGACTGAAGCTTTCTTT.

This sequence joins TRBV19 and TRBJ2-7; no definite D call. CDR3 size: 15 residues. Deletions cut 4 bases from V and 0 bases from J, with 13 bases between. CDR1 and CDR2 from the germline V gene are LNHDA and SQIVND (reference sequence). CDR3 DNA: TGTGCCAGTAGTACCTCGTCGTCCCCCTCCTACGAGCAGTACTTC. This sequence encodes CASSTSSSPSYEQYF.

This chain joins TRBV19 and TRBJ2-3; 7 positions match TRBD1. J lost 2 bases, V lost 5 bases, and 7 bases had no gene match. The CDR3 spans 15 residues. Per germline, CDR1 LNHDA and CDR2 SQIVND (reference sequence). The DNA for the CDR3 is TGTGCCAGTAGTCTGACGGGACAGATCACAGATACGCAGTATTTT. Its protein is CASSLTGQITDTQYF.

V is TRBV6-2 or TRBV6-3 and J is TRBJ1-2; 7 positions agree with TRBD1. Trimming at V came to 2 bases and at J to 3 bases, leaving 6 bases not matched to a gene. Germline V CDR1 and CDR2: MNHEY, SVGEGT. CDR3 length equals 15 residues. The CDR3 DNA sequence: TGTGCCAGCAGTTACATTGGACAGGCTGACTATGGCTACACCTTC. As protein: CASSYIGQADYGYTF.

The chain joins TRBV7-2 to TRBJ2-2; 11 bases fit TRBD2. The CDR3 runs to 17 residues. Germline lookup yields CDR1 SGHTA and CDR2 FQGNSA. Germline trimming cut 1 base from V and 4 bases from J; bases unmatched to any gene: 5. CDR3 residues: CASSLDTSGGPTGELFF. CDR3 nucleotides: TGTGCCAGCAGCTTAGACACTAGCGGGGGCCCCACCGGGGAGCTGTTTTTT.

The rearrangement links TRBV27 to TRBJ1-5; a weak D match, TRBD1 (6 bases). V dropped 3 bases and J dropped 6 bases, with 12 bases sitting between them. Per the germline V gene, CDR1 is MNHEY and CDR2 is SMNVEV (reference sequence). This CDR3 is 14 amino acids long. CDR3 DNA: TGTGCCAGCAGTTTGCTACAGGGTTTTCAGCCCCAGCATTTT. Its translation is CASSLLQGFQPQHF.

The chain carries TRBV18 and TRBJ1-6; D unclear. This CDR3 is built from 13 residues. Germline V gene sequence: CDR1 KGHSH, CDR2 LQKENI. Trimming took off 3 bases at V and 8 bases at J, with 8 bases between the two ends. Here the CDR3 reads CASSPAGDSPLHF. The CDR3 DNA follows: TGTGCCAGCTCACCTGCAGGTGATTCACCCCTCCACTTT.

V usage is TRBV19 and J usage is TRBJ2-7, with D perhaps TRBD1 (6 bases). The ends were cut back, 5 bases at V and 2 bases at J, with 16 bases in the middle. The CDR3 sequence is 15 residues long. CDR1 and CDR2 from the germline V gene are LNHDA and SQIVND (reference sequence). The CDR3 DNA reads TGTGCCAGTAGTTTCCGGGACACCCCCCCCTACGAGCAGTACTTC. Amino acid sequence: CASSFRDTPPYEQYF.

The genes are TRBV5-4 and TRBJ1-2; weak D call: TRBD1 (5 bases). With 2 bases removed from V and 4 bases from J, the gap between germline ends came to 12 bases. Germline loops: CDR1 SGHNT, CDR2 YYREEE (reference sequence). The CDR3 length is 14 residues. CDR3 coding DNA: TGTGCCAGCAGCTTCGGGGCGGGGGGCTATGGCTACACCTTC. It yields the protein CASSFGAGGYGYTF.

V gene TRBV11-2 combines with J gene TRBJ1-5; D possibly corresponds to TRBD1 (5 bases). The CDR3 extends over 15 amino acids. The V and J ends lost 5 bases and 7 bases respectively, with 18 bases between them. The V gene's germline CDR1 is SGHAT and CDR2 FQNNGV. This chain's CDR3 is CASSPGGAGKQPQHF. The CDR3, as DNA: TGTGCCAGCAGCCCCGGGGGAGCGGGGAAACAGCCCCAGCATTTT. Full variable domain (outside the CDR3, taken from reference TRBV11-2 and TRBJ1-5): EAGVAQSPRYKIIEKRQSVAFWCNPISGHATLYWYQQILGQGPKLLIQFQNNGVVDDSQLPKDRFSAERLKGVDSTLKIQPAKLEDSAVYLCASSPGGAGKQPQHFGDGTRLSIL.

This clone was detected once. An end of the junction does not agree with germline; a read error may underlie this. The J gene is TRBJ2-6, the V gene TRBV3-1 (or the pseudogene TRBV3-2); maybe TRBD1 (5 bases). The germline V gene encodes CDR1 LGHDT and CDR2 YNNKEL (reference sequence). The CDR3 is made up of 15 amino acids. The CDR3 coding sequence is TGTGCCAGCAGCCAAGGTTCACCTGGGGCCAACGTGCTGACTTTC. This codes for CASSQGSPGANVLTF.

The gene calls are TRBV13 and TRBJ2-1; 12 nucleotides agree with TRBD2. Unmatched junction bases numbered 3, after V lost 4 bases and J lost 5 bases. CDR3 length: 15 residues. Germline V gives CDR1 PRHDT, CDR2 FYEKMQ (reference sequence). The CDR3 DNA reads TGTGCCAGCAGCTACAGACTAGCGGGGGACAATGAGCAGTTCTTC. It is translated as CASSYRLAGDNEQFF. Full variable domain (outside the CDR3, taken from reference TRBV13 and TRBJ2-1): AAGVIQSPRHLIKEKRETATLKCYPIPRHDTVYWYQQGPGQDPQFLISFYEKMQSDKGSIPDRFSAQQFSDYHSELNMSSLELGDSALYFCASSYRLAGDNEQFFGPGTRLTVL.

This clone was seen once. This rearrangement joins TRBV7-9 to TRBJ2-5; 11 bases fit TRBD2. In germline, CDR1 is SEHNR, CDR2 FQNEAQ (reference sequence). Trimming at V came to 4 bases and at J to 4 bases, leaving 5 bases not matched to a gene. The CDR3 covers 15 residues. This chain's CDR3 is CASSSLAGGRETQYF. The CDR3 region has the DNA TGTGCCAGCAGCTCCTTAGCGGGGGGGCGAGAGACCCAGTACTTC.

The V and J genes are TRBV2 and TRBJ2-3, with D possibly matching TRBD2 (6 bases). Trimming stripped 5 bases from V and 6 bases from J, with 15 bases between. The CDR3 runs to 14 residues. Germline-derived CDR1 and CDR2 are SNHLY and FYNNEI. This CDR3 reads CASSHPSGGDTQYF. In nucleotides, the CDR3 is TGTGCCAGCAGTCATCCTTCTGGGGGGGATACGCAGTATTTT.

The chain links TRBV6-6 to TRBJ2-3; TRBD2 is a possible D gene (6 bases). Per the germline V gene, CDR1 is MNHNY and CDR2 is SVGAGI (reference sequence). The CDR3 extends over 15 amino acids. V gave up 2 bases and J gave up 2 bases, with 11 bases separating them. The CDR3 DNA reads as TGTGCCAGCAGTTACGGGGGGTTGGCCACAGATACGCAGTATTTT. Protein: CASSYGGLATDTQYF.

This rearrangement joins TRBV2 to TRBJ1-4; no reliable D call. The CDR3 length is 17 residues. V gave up 10 bases and J gave up 1 base, with 22 bases separating them. Per germline, CDR1 SNHLY and CDR2 FYNNEI. The CDR3, as DNA: TGTGCCACAAGGTTTGCGGCAGCGCTGAAAACTAATGAAAAACTGTTTTTT. Its protein product is CATRFAAALKTNEKLFF.

The V and J genes are TRBV6-2 or TRBV6-3 and TRBJ2-7; 9 nucleotides line up with TRBD1. V shed 5 bases and J 6 bases; nucleotides not matched to a gene: 14. Looked up from germline, CDR1 is MNHEY and CDR2 is SVGEGT. CDR3 size: 16 residues. The CDR3 loop is CASSKNFWTGASEQYF. The CDR3, as DNA: TGTGCCAGCAGTAAAAACTTCTGGACAGGGGCCTCCGAGCAGTACTTC.

DNA of the CDR3: TGTGCCAGCAGCTTACTGGGAGTGAACGGAAACACCATATATTTT. Residues: CASSLLGVNGNTIYF. The chain links TRBV7-9 to TRBJ1-3; the D is unclear. Trimming removed 2 bases at V and 4 bases at J, with 12 bases between. The germline gives CDR1 SEHNR, CDR2 FQNEAQ (reference sequence). This CDR3 has 15 residues. The full variable domain, with the rest looked up from reference TRBV7-9 and TRBJ1-3, is DTGVSQNPRHKITKRGQNVTFRCDPISEHNRLYWYRQTLGQGPEFLTYFQNEAQLEKSRLLSDRFSAERPKGSFSTLEIQRTEQGDSAMYLCASSLLGVNGNTIYFGEGSWLTVV.

The chain couples TRBV6-1 to TRBJ2-7; TRBD1 aligns across 8 bases. The CDR3 loop spans 13 amino acids. V trimming: 2 bases; J trimming: 5 bases; junction bases outside the gene matches: 2. Germline-derived CDR1 and CDR2 are MNHNS and SASEGT. CDR3 DNA: TGTGCCAGCAGTGAACAGGGGGCCCACGAGCAGTACTTC. It encodes CASSEQGAHEQYF.

The chain links TRBV7-2 to TRBJ2-5; 15 bases fit TRBD2. CDR3 length: 16 amino acids. Trimming cost V 5 bases and J 2 bases; bases outside gene matches: 3. Germline values: CDR1 SGHTA, CDR2 FQGNSA. Here the CDR3 DNA reads TGTGCCAGCAGCAAAGGGACTAGCGGGGGGCAAGAGACCCAGTACTTC. Its protein product is CASSKGTSGGQETQYF.

V is TRBV7-3 and J is TRBJ1-1; D unresolved. Germline V gene sequence: CDR1 SGHTA, CDR2 FQGTGA. This CDR3 has 14 residues. With 3 bases removed from V and 3 bases from J, the gap between germline ends came to 11 bases. CDR3 DNA sequence: TGTGCCAGCAGCTTCACTGGCGGGGACACTGAAGCTTTCTTT. It is translated as CASSFTGGDTEAFF.

The J gene is TRBJ2-1, the V gene TRBV3-1 (or the pseudogene TRBV3-2); 9 bases line up with TRBD2. Germline V gene sequence: CDR1 LGHDT, CDR2 YNNKEL (reference sequence). The CDR3 extends over 18 amino acids. V lost 4 bases, J lost 0 bases, and 10 bases stayed unmatched. The CDR3 reads CASSPERGALSSYNEQFF. The CDR3 DNA reads as TGTGCCAGCAGCCCTGAGCGGGGGGCCTTAAGCTCCTACAATGAGCAGTTCTTC.

V usage is TRBV7-2 and J usage is TRBJ2-7; 10 bases line up with TRBD2. CDR3 length: 14 amino acids. Trimming removed 7 bases from V and 4 bases from J; junction bases left unmatched: 7. Germline assignment: CDR1 SGHTA and CDR2 FQGNSA. The CDR3 DNA is TGTGCCAGCACTTGGACTAGCGGCGGGTACGAGCAGTACTTC. Encoded protein: CASTWTSGGYEQYF.

V and J are TRBV5-1 and TRBJ2-3; 8 bases are shared with TRBD2. Losses at the gene ends were 0 bases for V and 2 bases for J; bases not matched to a gene: 5. CDR1 is SGHRS, CDR2 YFSETQ, per germline. The CDR3 has 16 amino acids. CDR3 in amino acids: CASSLVAGGLTDTQYF. CDR3 in DNA: TGCGCCAGCAGCTTGGTGGCGGGGGGCCTCACAGATACGCAGTATTTT.

The chain employs TRBV11-2 and TRBJ2-5; TRBD1 matches at 8 bases. The ends lost 3 bases at V and 1 base at J; junction bases unmatched: 4. CDR1 and CDR2 (germline): SGHAT, FQNNGV. The CDR3 is 15 residues long. CDR3 sequence reads: CASSFHGQGQETQYF. The CDR3 DNA sequence: TGTGCCAGCAGCTTCCACGGACAGGGCCAAGAGACCCAGTACTTC. The whole variable domain, filled in from reference TRBV11-2 and TRBJ2-5, reads EAGVAQSPRYKIIEKRQSVAFWCNPISGHATLYWYQQILGQGPKLLIQFQNNGVVDDSQLPKDRFSAERLKGVDSTLKIQPAKLEDSAVYLCASSFHGQGQETQYFGPGTRLLVL.

V and J are TRBV27 and TRBJ2-3; D is uncertain. V lost 5 bases, J lost 4 bases, and 10 bases lay in between. This CDR3 region has 13 residues. Germline V gene sequence: CDR1 MNHEY, CDR2 SMNVEV (reference sequence). CDR3 sequence (DNA): TGTGCCAGCAGTCTCACAGTGGCAGATACGCAGTATTTT. Amino acid sequence: CASSLTVADTQYF.